This TCR beta chain was identified during a study of CD8+ T cells in alopecia areata. Overall study: Twice a day, 5 to 10 mg of oral tofacitinib was administered to treated patients.

The sample's treatment: oral pan-JAK inhibitor, 5-10 mg twice daily. Study results and limitations: A great number of expanded lesional clones endured in scalp and blood during tofacitinib. Scalp clonality dropped significantly under tofacitinib, as did expanded CD8+ top-100 clones.

V lost 5 bases and J lost 2, with 16 bases in between. This CDR3 contains 16 residues. Per the germline V gene, CDR1 is LGHNA and CDR2 is YSLEER. In regard to this clone: The antigen is undetermined.

Reverse transcription of extracted RNA yielded cDNA, which provided the sequencing template. Measured with immunoSEQ multiplex PCR; TCRdb has only the in-frame clones, and not every one. The data contain roughly 140,000 clones, approximately 80% of them singletons. The sample consisted of CD8+ T cells sorted from blood, taken at week 4, from a patient treated with tofacitinib. The sequence was obtained from a human donor with alopecia areata. This chain connects TRBV4-3 to TRBJ1-3; D is perhaps TRBD1 (6 bases). The CDR3 region is CASSESRGGAGNTIYF. For the CDR3, the DNA is TGCGCCAGCAGCGAATCAAGGGGGGGCGCTGGAAACACCATATATTTT.